Here is one T cell receptor (beta chain) with its context. TCRdb's table, derived via immunoSEQ multiplex PCR, lists solely in-frame clones and lacks some. This sample has about 120,000 clones; around nine tenths occur once, and the top ten carry more than 2%. The entry originates in a study of blood T cell repertoires in COVID-19. Study in general: Nucleic acid was either cDNA or gDNA, and it came from T cells, B-cell-depleted T cells, or PBMCs.

Trimming shortened V by 6 bases and J by 6 bases, and 12 bases separated the two germline ends. This CDR3 is 13 amino acids long. The chain combines TRBV12-3 or TRBV12-4 with TRBJ2-1; no clear D gene. The sequenced sample was peripheral blood. The TCR was taken from a woman aged 50 to 65 with acute or convalescent COVID-19. This CDR3 reads CASRPLDVNEQFF. CDR3 bases: TGTGCCAGCAGGCCCCTAGATGTCAATGAGCAGTTCTTC.